This TCR beta chain was recorded in a study of blood T cell repertoires in COVID-19. About the research overall: Whether acute or convalescent, the COVID-19 samples came from the United States, Italy and Spain. T cells, B-cell-depleted T cells, or PBMCs provided the cDNA or gDNA that served as material.

In germline, CDR1 is MNHEY, CDR2 SVGAGI. The CDR3 has 12 amino acids. Trimming cost V 5 bases and J 12 bases; bases outside gene matches: 4. Patients at the Seattle site were enrolled during active infection and followed longitudinally. In the original workflow: Reference gene primers were amplified, and this amplification served to estimate nucleated cell counts. The method was immunoSEQ multiplex PCR; TCRdb's version includes in-frame clones alone and lacks a portion of them. The V and J calls and clone size are taken from that table; D and trimming were inferred from the DNA. The table has 400,000 to 450,000 clones, 89% seen once.

The rearrangement links TRBV6-5 to TRBJ1-6; 7 nucleotides match TRBD1. Material: peripheral blood. This sequence was found in a woman aged 40 to 50 with COVID-19, enrolled during active disease. The CDR3 protein is CASSKQGLPLHF. Written as DNA, the CDR3 is TGTGCCAGCAGTAAACAGGGGTTACCCCTCCACTTT.